This TCR beta chain was obtained from a study of technical replicates of blood from a few donors. Only one count was recorded for this clone. With 2 bases removed from V and 1 base from J, the gap between germline ends came to 9 bases. CDR1 and CDR2 from the germline V gene are MNHEY and SMNVEV (reference sequence). This CDR3 is built from 15 residues. The repertoire was sequenced with immunoSEQ multiplex PCR; TCRdb's copy has only in-frame clones and lacks some. The sample shows about 66,000 clones, approximately 97% of them seen only once. Sample: T cells isolated from PBMCs. This clonotype was sampled from a human donor in good health. The rearrangement links TRBV27 to TRBJ1-5; the D gene is possibly TRBD1 (5 bases). The CDR3 protein is CASSLVAGSNQPQHF. DNA of the CDR3: TGTGCCAGCAGTTTAGTTGCAGGGAGCAATCAGCCCCAGCATTTT.